These 6 T cell receptor beta chains came from one sample sequenced in a study of post-analysis software for immune sequencing data. General study findings and limits: Controls had lower frequencies than patients of 4 or 5 TRBV segments, which included TRBV5-6, TRBV5-1 and TRBV20-1.

Antigen specificity for these receptors is unknown. TCR beta libraries were prepared from cDNA with unique molecular identifiers. One entry per CDR3 protein, called by TCRdb with MiXCR from the PCR reads. Among about 770,000 distinct CDR3 sequences, around 46% were seen once, and the ten largest hold roughly 4.4%. The specimen sequenced was blood. Every receptor here comes from a girl between 10 and 17 years old with multiple sclerosis.

This chain links TRBV9 with TRBJ2-3; the match to TRBD2 covers 9 bases. J gave up 1 base and V 2 bases, and 5 bases lay outside the gene matches. Per germline, CDR1 SGDLS and CDR2 YYNGEE. This CDR3 has 16 residues. The CDR3 DNA is TGTGCCAGCAGCGTGAGCGGGAGGAGTGGCACAGATACGCAGTATTTT. As protein: CASSVSGRSGTDTQYF.

This clonotype was counted between two and nine times. This chain uses TRBV7-2 with TRBJ2-5; 7 nucleotides match TRBD1. The germline gives CDR1 SGHTA, CDR2 FQGNSA. The V gene end was trimmed by 5 bases and the J gene end by 3 bases; junction bases not matched to a gene: 6. The CDR3 sequence is 14 residues long. The CDR3 bases are TGTGCCAGCAGCATATGGGACAGTGAAGAGACCCAGTACTTC. It translates to CASSIWDSEETQYF. The whole variable domain, filled in from reference TRBV7-2 and TRBJ2-5, reads GAGVSQSPSNKVTEKGKDVELRCDPISGHTALYWYRQSLGQGLEFLIYFQGNSAPDKSGLPSDRFSAERTGGSVSTLTIQRTQQEDSAVYLCASSIWDSEETQYFGPGTRLLVL.

This clonotype was observed a handful of times. The chain carries TRBV4-3 and TRBJ2-3; D call uncertain. V was shortened by 0 bases and J by 5 bases, with 9 bases between the two germline ends. CDR3 length: 14 residues. The germline V gene has CDR1 LGHNA and CDR2 YSLEER. CDR3 in amino acids: CASSQDLTQDTQYF. The CDR3 nucleotides read TGCGCCAGCAGCCAAGATTTGACACAAGATACGCAGTATTTT.

In its sample, this clonotype was seen a few times. The V and J genes are TRBV20-1 and TRBJ2-6; unclear D gene. Trimming removed 6 bases from V and 0 bases from J, with 6 bases in between. Germline assignment: CDR1 DFQATT and CDR2 SNEGSKA (reference sequence). The CDR3 covers 13 residues. The CDR3 reads CSAQVSGANVLTF. In DNA, the CDR3 is TGCAGTGCCCAGGTCTCTGGGGCCAACGTCCTGACTTTC.

This clonotype was counted a few times. The chain is built from TRBV15 and TRBJ2-1; 10 bases line up with TRBD2. The V gene end was trimmed by 0 bases and the J gene end by 3 bases; junction bases not matched to a gene: 5. Germline V gene data show CDR1 as LNHNV and CDR2 as YYDKDF (reference sequence). The CDR3 contains 17 residues. In DNA form, the CDR3 reads TGTGCCACCAGCAGAGATTGGCGGACTAGCGGCTACAATGAGCAGTTCTTC. Encoded protein: CATSRDWRTSGYNEQFF.

The chain uses TRBV7-9 and TRBJ1-2; D unresolved. Germline CDR1 SEHNR, CDR2 FQNEAQ (reference sequence). The length of the CDR3 is 17 residues. Deletions cut 1 base from V and 4 bases from J, with 19 bases between. The CDR3 is CASSLELGREVSYGYTF. The CDR3, as DNA: TGTGCCAGCAGCTTAGAACTGGGCAGAGAGGTGAGCTATGGCTACACCTTC.